This TCR beta chain is from a study of T cells in Graves' hyperthyroidism and ophthalmopathy. Findings of the study overall: The model's output predicted ophthalmopathy at a median of roughly seven months prior to onset.

The CDR3 spans 15 residues. Germline-derived CDR1 and CDR2 are LNHDA and SQIVND (reference sequence). The CDR3 regions of TCR beta were amplified from RNA transcripts. A first-round RT-PCR of the TCR CDR3 used the HTBI primer set. TCRdb fed the multiplex PCR reads into MiXCR, producing one record per CDR3 protein. The sample shows some 370,000 distinct CDR3 sequences, roughly an eighth of them seen only once. On this clonotype: The target antigen is unknown. One junction end does not reproduce the germline sequence, and a read error may be involved.

The receptor was isolated from a man aged 45-65 years with Graves' ophthalmopathy. Source material: blood. The chain couples TRBV19 to TRBJ1-2; D gene unclear. DNA of the CDR3: TGTGCCAGTAGTAGTGGCCTGGTCCCGAACTATGGCTACGCCTTC. Amino acid sequence: CASSSGLVPNYGYAF.